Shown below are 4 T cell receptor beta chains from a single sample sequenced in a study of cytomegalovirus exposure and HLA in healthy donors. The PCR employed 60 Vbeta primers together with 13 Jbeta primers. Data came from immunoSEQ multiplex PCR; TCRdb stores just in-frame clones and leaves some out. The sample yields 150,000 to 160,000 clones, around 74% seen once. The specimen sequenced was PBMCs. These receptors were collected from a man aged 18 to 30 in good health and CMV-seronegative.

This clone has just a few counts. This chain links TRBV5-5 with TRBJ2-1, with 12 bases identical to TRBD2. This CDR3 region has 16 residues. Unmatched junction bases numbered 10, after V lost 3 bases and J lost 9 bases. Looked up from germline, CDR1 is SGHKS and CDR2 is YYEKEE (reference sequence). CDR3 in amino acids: CASSSPGLAGGVEQFF. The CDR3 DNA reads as TGTGCCAGCAGCTCACCGGGACTAGCGGGCGGGGTTGAGCAGTTCTTC.

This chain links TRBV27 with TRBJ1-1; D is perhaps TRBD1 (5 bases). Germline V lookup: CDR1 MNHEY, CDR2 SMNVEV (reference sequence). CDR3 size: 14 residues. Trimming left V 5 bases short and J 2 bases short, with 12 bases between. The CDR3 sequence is CASSNDRVNTEAFF. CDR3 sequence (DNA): TGTGCCAGCAGTAATGACAGAGTAAACACTGAAGCTTTCTTT.

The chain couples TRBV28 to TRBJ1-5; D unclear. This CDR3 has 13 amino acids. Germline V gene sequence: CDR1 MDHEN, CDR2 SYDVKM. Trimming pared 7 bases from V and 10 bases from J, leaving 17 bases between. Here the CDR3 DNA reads TGTGCCAGCACCTCGGGGATTTTAGAACCCCAGCATTTT. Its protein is CASTSGILEPQHF.

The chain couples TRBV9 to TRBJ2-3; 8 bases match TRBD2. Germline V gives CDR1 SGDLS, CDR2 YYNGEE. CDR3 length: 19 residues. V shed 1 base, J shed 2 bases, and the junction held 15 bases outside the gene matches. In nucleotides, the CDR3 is TGTGCCAGCAGCGTAACCCGTCTTACCGTAGCGGGGTACACAGATACGCAGTATTTT. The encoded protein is CASSVTRLTVAGYTDTQYF.